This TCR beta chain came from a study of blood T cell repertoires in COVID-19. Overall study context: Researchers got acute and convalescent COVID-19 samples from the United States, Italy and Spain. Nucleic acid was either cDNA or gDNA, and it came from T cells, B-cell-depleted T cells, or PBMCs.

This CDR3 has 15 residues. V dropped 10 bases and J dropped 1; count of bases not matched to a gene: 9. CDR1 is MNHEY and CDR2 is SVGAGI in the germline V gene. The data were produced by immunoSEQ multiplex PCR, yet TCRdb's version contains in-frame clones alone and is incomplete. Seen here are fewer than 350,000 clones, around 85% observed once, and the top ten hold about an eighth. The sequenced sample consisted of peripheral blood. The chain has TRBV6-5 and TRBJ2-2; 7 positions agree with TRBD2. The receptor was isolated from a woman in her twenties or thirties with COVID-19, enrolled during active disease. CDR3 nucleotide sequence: TGTGCCATTAAGGGGCGCGGGGGGAACACCGGGGAGCTGTTTTTT. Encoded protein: CAIKGRGGNTGELFF.